This T cell receptor beta chain was sequenced for a study of T cells after yellow fever vaccination. Points on this clonotype: The target antigen is unknown.

Overall study findings and caveats: Booster samples showed a return of most primary-vaccination clones (almost 97% CD4, around 88% CD8).

One entry per CDR3 protein, called by TCRdb with MiXCR from the 5' RACE reads. The sample shows around 310,000 distinct CDR3 sequences, about 4.5% of them seen only once. This CDR3 has 15 amino acids. The germline V and J ends were trimmed by 5 bases and 5 bases, with 15 bases remaining between them. Germline CDR1 is SGHTA and CDR2 is FQGNSA. The origin of this receptor is a man younger than 35 who received the YFV17D yellow fever vaccine. This sample comprised PBMCs, obtained 15 days after the yellow fever booster vaccination. The genes are TRBV7-2 and TRBJ2-2, with a weak D call TRBD1 (6 bases). CDR3 coding DNA: TGTGCCAGCAGCCCCCCCCTGGGGGCAACCGGGGAGCTGTTTTTT. Protein sequence: CASSPPLGATGELFF.